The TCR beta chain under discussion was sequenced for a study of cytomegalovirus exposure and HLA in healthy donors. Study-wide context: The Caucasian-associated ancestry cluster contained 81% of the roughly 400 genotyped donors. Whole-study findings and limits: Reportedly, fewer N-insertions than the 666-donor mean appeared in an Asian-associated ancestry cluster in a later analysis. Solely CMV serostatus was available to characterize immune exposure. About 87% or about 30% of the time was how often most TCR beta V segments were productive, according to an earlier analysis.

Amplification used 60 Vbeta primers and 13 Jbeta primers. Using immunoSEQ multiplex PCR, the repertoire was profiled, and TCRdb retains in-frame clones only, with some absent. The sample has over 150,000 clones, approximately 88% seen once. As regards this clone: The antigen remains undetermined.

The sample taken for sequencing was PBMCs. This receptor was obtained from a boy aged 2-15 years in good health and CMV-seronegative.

CDR3 in amino acids: CASSFSQGTTEAFF. Written as DNA, the CDR3 is TGTGCCAGCAGTTTTAGTCAGGGTACCACTGAAGCTTTCTTT. The chain uses TRBV28 and TRBJ1-1, with D maybe TRBD1 (5 bases). V lost 3 bases and J 4 bases, leaving 12 bases between the germline ends. Germline CDR1 MDHEN, CDR2 SYDVKM. The CDR3 consists of 14 residues.